Given below is one T cell receptor beta chain in context. Its matching antigen is unknown. The data were taken from a study of blood T cells in healthy people across ages. Study as a whole: Roughly one uniquely barcoded beta molecule per two T cells was captured. Broader study findings: Long-lived donors had more naive CD4+ cells and higher diversity than aged donors.

With a J-beta primer mix and a sample-barcoded 5' primer, a second PCR ran 7 to 11 cycles. TCRdb redid the calling of the 5' RACE reads with MiXCR, one entry per CDR3 protein. The sample includes about 690,000 distinct CDR3 sequences, around two fifths seen only once; the top ten take about 30%. The authors extracted at least 6 micrograms of total RNA per sample. CDR1 and CDR2 from the germline V gene are SEHNR and FQNEAQ (reference sequence). J was trimmed by 2 bases and V by 5 bases; bases with no gene match: 8. This CDR3 has 15 residues. This sequence joins TRBV7-9 and TRBJ2-5; 7 nucleotides align to TRBD1. The sample was blood. The origin of this receptor is a man at least 80 years old in good health. The CDR3 is CASSTPGQLQETQYF. CDR3 nucleotides: TGTGCCAGCAGCACCCCGGGACAGCTTCAAGAGACCCAGTACTTC.